Listed here are 10 T cell receptor beta chains from one sample, sequenced in a study of tumor-infiltrating lymphocytes in primary liver carcinoma. Starting from 500 ng of total RNA, TCR beta cDNA was produced with a primer in the constant region. Three nested multiplex PCR rounds, a slightly modified ARM-PCR, produced the libraries for TCR beta. Rounds one and two of PCR, each of 9 to 11 cycles, were primed with TRBV1-TRBV30 forward primers and a C-beta reverse primer. TCRdb ran MiXCR on the multiplex PCR reads and lists one entry per CDR3 protein. The data hold fewer than 400,000 distinct CDR3 sequences, with 50% to 75% observed a single time. Germline DNA was extracted too, while blood RNA derived from unsorted whole blood. The sample taken for sequencing was peripheral blood. Every receptor here comes from a woman in her 30s with primary liver carcinoma and hepatitis B virus infection.

Concerning this clonotype: Sequence at one end of the junction differs from germline and may be a read error. The chain has TRBV13 and TRBJ2-1, with D perhaps TRBD1 or TRBD2 (5 bases each). The V gene's germline CDR1 is PRHDT and CDR2 FYEKMQ (reference sequence). This CDR3 region has 15 residues. CDR3 protein: CASSSRDLVQNEQLF. The DNA of the CDR3 is TGTGCCAGCAGCTCCCGGGACCTAGTCCAAAATGAGCAGCTATTC.

This clonotype was seen repeatedly, ten times or more. This chain links TRBV6-6 with TRBJ1-4; 9 positions agree with TRBD1. Germline V gene sequence: CDR1 MNHNY, CDR2 SVGAGI (reference sequence). V was clipped by 7 bases and J by 10 bases; unmatched bases: 10. The CDR3 is 14 amino acids. The CDR3 DNA is TGTGCCAGCACCCTTTCCGGGACAGGGTCAAAACTGTTTTTT. This codes for CASTLSGTGSKLFF.

The gene calls are TRBV7-8 and TRBJ2-1, with D possibly matching TRBD1 (6 bases). Deletions cut 8 bases from V and 0 bases from J, with 14 bases between. CDR1 SGHVS and CDR2 FQNEAQ come from the germline V gene. This CDR3 contains 15 residues. The CDR3 loop is CASPEGGSSYNEQFF. The DNA for the CDR3 is TGTGCCAGCCCGGAAGGGGGAAGCTCCTACAATGAGCAGTTCTTC. Combining the CDR3 with reference TRBV7-8 and TRBJ2-1 gives the whole variable domain GAGVSQSPRYKVAKRGQDVALRCDPISGHVSLFWYQQALGQGPEFLTYFQNEAQLDKSGLPSDRFFAERPEGSVSTLKIQRTQQEDSAVYLCASPEGGSSYNEQFFGPGTRLTVL.

With respect to this clonotype: This could be a read error, since a much larger clone is one nucleotide away. This chain links TRBV6-1 with TRBJ2-6; 9 nucleotides match TRBD1. Germline CDR1 reads MNHNS; CDR2 reads SASEGT. The CDR3 extends over 15 amino acids. The CDR3 loop reads CASRTGGSGTNVLTF. The DNA of the CDR3 is TGTGCCAGCAGAACAGGGGGCTCTGGGACCAACGTCCTGACTTTC.

In its sample, this clonotype was seen once. Without the conserved terminal phenylalanine or tryptophan, this CDR3 likely stems from a read error. The chain couples TRBV12-3 or TRBV12-4 to TRBJ2-7, with 7 bases lining up with TRBD1. The CDR3 loop spans 14 amino acids. V lost 0 bases and J lost 6; bases outside the gene matches: 5. Here the CDR3 reads CASSLAQGIGEQYY. The CDR3 DNA reads as TGTGCCAGCAGTTTAGCACAGGGGATCGGCGAGCAGTACTAC.

Points on this clonotype: A much more abundant neighbour one base away suggests this may be a read error. This rearrangement joins TRBV12-3 or TRBV12-4 to TRBJ2-3; TRBD2 is a possible D gene (7 bases). The CDR3 totals 15 residues. The DNA of the CDR3 is TGTGCCAGCACTTTGACTAGCAGGGGCACAGATGCGCAGTATTTT. Translating it yields CASTLTSRGTDAQYF.

The genes are TRBV28 and TRBJ2-3; D uncertain. In germline, CDR1 is MDHEN, CDR2 SYDVKM. V shed 5 bases and J shed 2 bases, with 11 bases lying between them. The CDR3 runs to 14 residues. The CDR3 DNA reads TGTGCCAGCAGTCATGGCGCAGACACAGATACGCAGTATTTT. The encoded protein is CASSHGADTDTQYF. The full variable domain, with the rest looked up from reference TRBV28 and TRBJ2-3, is DVKVTQSSRYLVKRTGEKVFLECVQDMDHENMFWYRQDPGLGLRLIYFSYDVKMKEKGDIPEGYSVSREKKERFSLILESASTNQTSMYLCASSHGADTDTQYFGPGTRLTVL.

In this sample, this clonotype turned up a few times. This sequence joins TRBV7-9 and TRBJ2-1; a possible D gene is TRBD2 (6 bases). This CDR3 region has 13 residues. Trimming cost V 6 bases and J 10 bases, with 16 bases left between them. Germline CDR1 SEHNR, CDR2 FQNEAQ (reference sequence). The DNA for the CDR3 is TGTGCCAGCAGTCCCCAACTAGCTGGCGAGCAGTTCTTC. This encodes CASSPQLAGEQFF. Filled out from reference TRBV7-9 and TRBJ2-1, the complete variable domain reads DTGVSQNPRHKITKRGQNVTFRCDPISEHNRLYWYRQTLGQGPEFLTYFQNEAQLEKSRLLSDRFSAERPKGSFSTLEIQRTEQGDSAMYLCASSPQLAGEQFFGPGTRLTVL.

This clonotype was observed a handful of times. The J gene is TRBJ2-1, the V gene TRBV12-5; 7 bases are a match to TRBD1. The J segment lost 6 bases and the V segment lost 6 bases, leaving 8 bases of the junction unmatched. The germline gives CDR1 LGHNT, CDR2 FRNRAP. This CDR3 region has 14 residues. The CDR3 here is CASGSGDSGNEQFF. In nucleotides, the CDR3 is TGTGCTAGTGGCTCCGGGGACAGTGGCAATGAGCAGTTCTTC. Drawing the rest from reference TRBV12-5 and TRBJ2-1, the complete variable domain is DARVTQTPRHKVTEMGQEVTMRCQPILGHNTVFWYRQTMMQGLELLAYFRNRAPLDDSGMPKDRFSAEMPDATLATLKIQPSEPRDSAVYFCASGSGDSGNEQFFGPGTRLTVL.

This clonotype has at least ten counts. V is TRBV29-1 and J is TRBJ1-3; D is undetermined. V was clipped by 7 bases and J by 0 bases, with 10 bases between them. CDR3 length: 13 residues. Per germline, CDR1 SQVTM and CDR2 ANQGSEA. The CDR3 reads CSALANSGNTIYF. CDR3 DNA sequence: TGCAGCGCCTTGGCGAACTCTGGAAACACCATATATTTT. The variable domain in full, with the rest retrieved from reference TRBV29-1 and TRBJ1-3, is SAVISQKPSRDICQRGTSLTIQCQVDSQVTMMFWYRQQPGQSLTLIATANQGSEATYESGFVIDKFPISRPNLTFSTLTVSNMSPEDSSIYLCSALANSGNTIYFGEGSWLTVV.